This TCR beta chain derives from a study of OX40 agonist ivuxolimab in advanced cancers. Whole-study context: A mean age of roughly 60 years, range roughly 20 to 90, was recorded, and 70% to 85% were male. Findings and caveats of the study: It was not determined which antigens were specifically recognized by the peripheral T cells that had undergone clonal expansion. CD4+ and CD8+ T cells in blood underwent clonal expansion by week 6 at 0.1 to 3.0 mg/kg.

Data came from immunoSEQ multiplex PCR; TCRdb stores just in-frame clones and leaves some out. The repertoire consists of some 100,000 clones, with 84% occurring once and the leading ten covering around 1.1%. Of note for this clone: Its antigen is still unknown.

CDR3 size: 15 residues. Here the sequenced sample was CD4+ or CD8+ T cells sorted from blood, taken in a trial of the OX40 agonist ivuxolimab. V gene TRBV21-1 combines with J gene TRBJ1-4; the D call in the table, TRBD1, was not verified against the DNA. TRBV21-1 is flagged as a pseudogene. This TCR was recovered from an adult with an advanced solid tumor such as melanoma, head and neck, liver or kidney cancer. In DNA form, the CDR3 reads TGTGCCAGCAGCAAAGCTACAGGGGGCGCAGGGAAACTGTTTTTT. It specifies CASSKATGGAGKLFF.